Shown below are 31 T cell receptor beta chains from a single sample sequenced in a study of T cell repertoires in cytomegalovirus infection. TCRdb called the reads again in MiXCR, with one record for every CDR3 protein. The sample holds around 170,000 distinct CDR3 sequences; roughly 17% are singletons and the top ten take roughly 20%. Sequencing was performed on CD8+ T cells from PBMCs. The receptors were sampled from a human donor in good health (CMV status not recorded). Some clones in this sample may be carry-over from other donors' samples.

This clonotype was seen only a few times. J is TRBJ1-2 and V is TRBV19; no clear D. Trimming shortened V by 6 bases and J by 3 bases, and 17 bases separated the two germline ends. There are 15 residues in the CDR3. Germline V gives CDR1 LNHDA, CDR2 SQIVND (reference sequence). The CDR3 coding sequence is TGTGCCAGTAGGCGGACTCACGAACGGCACTATGGCTACACCTTC. This codes for CASRRTHERHYGYTF.

The rearrangement uses TRBV28 and TRBJ2-3; 14 bases fit TRBD2. This CDR3 is 17 amino acids long. CDR1 is MDHEN and CDR2 is SYDVKM in the germline V gene. Trimming at V came to 3 bases and at J to 2 bases, leaving 4 bases not matched to a gene. Here the CDR3 DNA reads TGTGCCAGCAGTTTCCGGACTAGCGGGAGGCTCACAGATACGCAGTATTTT. Protein: CASSFRTSGRLTDTQYF.

This chain links TRBV7-8 with TRBJ2-7; perhaps TRBD1 as D (6 bases). Germline CDR1 and CDR2: SGHVS and FQNEAQ. Trimming took off 4 bases at V and 5 bases at J, with 9 bases between the two ends. The CDR3 runs 12 residues. The CDR3 region has the DNA TGTGCCAGCAGCTCGGGACACCACGAGCAGTACTTC. Residues: CASSSGHHEQYF.

The genes are TRBV29-1 and TRBJ1-2, with 8 bases fitting TRBD1. From germline, CDR1 is SQVTM and CDR2 ANQGSEA. This CDR3 comprises 12 residues. V lost 4 bases, J lost 7 bases, and 5 bases stayed unmatched. The CDR3 loop reads CSVVGRGPGYTF. CDR3 in DNA: TGCAGCGTTGTCGGCAGGGGGCCTGGCTACACCTTC.

This clonotype was counted between two and nine times. J is TRBJ2-7 and V is TRBV7-2; D unresolved. With 2 bases removed from V and 4 bases from J, the gap between germline ends came to 9 bases. The V gene's germline CDR1 is SGHTA and CDR2 FQGNSA. The CDR3 contains 13 residues. CDR3 in amino acids: CASSLQHPYEQYF. The CDR3 nucleotides are TGTGCCAGCAGCTTACAACACCCTTACGAGCAGTACTTC.

The chain couples TRBV7-9 to TRBJ1-4; 7 positions agree with TRBD1. CDR1 and CDR2 (germline): SEHNR, FQNEAQ (reference sequence). The CDR3 totals 14 residues. J gave up 7 bases and V 3 bases, and 5 bases lay outside the gene matches. The CDR3 here is CASSFPGQVEKLFF. CDR3 DNA sequence: TGTGCCAGCAGCTTTCCAGGACAGGTTGAAAAACTGTTTTTT.

This clonotype was observed a handful of times. This chain joins TRBV28 and TRBJ2-3; 7 bases are shared with TRBD2. J gave up 6 bases and V 6 bases, and 15 bases lay outside the gene matches. Germline V lookup: CDR1 MDHEN, CDR2 SYDVKM. The CDR3 has 16 residues. The CDR3 nucleotides read TGTGCCAGCAGAAATATGTTGACTAGCTGGGGGGATACGCAGTATTTT. This sequence encodes CASRNMLTSWGDTQYF.

The table lists this clonotype with many counts. The chain uses TRBV7-9 and TRBJ1-2; 8 bases align to TRBD1. The CDR3 totals 14 residues. Germline CDR1 reads SEHNR; CDR2 reads FQNEAQ (reference sequence). Trimming removed 6 bases from V and 8 bases from J; junction bases left unmatched: 11. CDR3 in amino acids: CASRHYQGAEGYTF. CDR3 in DNA: TGTGCCAGCAGACATTATCAGGGGGCGGAAGGCTACACCTTC.

The chain has TRBV6-4 and TRBJ1-2, with TRBD1 identical over 11 bases. In germline, CDR1 is MRHNA, CDR2 SNTAGT. V shed 6 bases, J shed 0 bases, and the junction held 3 bases outside the gene matches. This CDR3 comprises 15 residues. This chain's CDR3 is CASSLDRGPNYGYTF. As DNA, the CDR3 is TGTGCCAGCAGCTTGGACAGGGGGCCTAACTATGGCTACACCTTC.

With respect to this clonotype: A much more abundant neighbour one base away suggests this may be a read error. CDR3 protein: CASSIGASGANVLTF. The CDR3 nucleotides read TGTGCCAGCAGTATTGGGGCGTCTGGGGCCAACGTCCTGACTTTC. This sequence joins TRBV12-3 or TRBV12-4 and TRBJ2-6, with a possible D match to TRBD1 (5 bases). The ends were cut back, 5 bases at V and 1 base at J, with 9 bases in the middle. CDR3 length: 15 residues.

V gene TRBV7-9 combines with J gene TRBJ2-2; 9 nucleotides align to TRBD1. Germline V gene data show CDR1 as SEHNR and CDR2 as FQNEAQ (reference sequence). The CDR3 is 16 amino acids. J was trimmed by 6 bases and V by 5 bases; bases with no gene match: 10. The CDR3 DNA sequence: TGTGCCAGCAGCGCGGACAGGGGCGAGCGGGCCGGGGAGCTGTTTTTT. It yields the protein CASSADRGERAGELFF.

The chain is built from TRBV19 and TRBJ2-3, with 8 bases aligning to TRBD2. CDR3 length equals 14 residues. The germline V gene encodes CDR1 LNHDA and CDR2 SQIVND (reference sequence). Trimming took 8 bases from V and 4 from J; bases not matched to a gene: 8. The CDR3 spells CASSPGGRPDTQYF. The CDR3 bases are TGTGCCAGTTCCCCGGGGGGGAGGCCAGATACGCAGTATTTT.

This chain uses TRBV6-6 with TRBJ1-5; D not certain. The CDR3 is 14 residues long. Trimming pared 6 bases from V and 6 bases from J, leaving 15 bases between. Germline CDR1 and CDR2: MNHNY and SVGAGI (reference sequence). The CDR3 coding sequence is TGTGCCAGCAGAGCGGCCCGAGATGGTCAGCCCCAGCATTTT. It translates to CASRAARDGQPQHF.

This clonotype was recorded many times. This chain joins TRBV6-2 or TRBV6-3 and TRBJ1-2; tentatively, D is TRBD1 (5 bases). CDR3 length: 14 residues. Germline V gene data show CDR1 as MNHEY and CDR2 as SVGEGT. V lost 7 bases to trimming and J lost 2 bases, with 14 bases between them. CDR3 nucleotide sequence: TGTGCCAGCACCCCGCGAGGGGTGAACTATGGCTACACCTTC. The encoded protein is CASTPRGVNYGYTF.

V gene TRBV28 combines with J gene TRBJ2-7, with TRBD2 matching 8 bases. Germline CDR1 reads MDHEN; CDR2 reads SYDVKM. The CDR3 totals 13 residues. Trimming took 7 bases from V and 2 from J; bases not matched to a gene: 4. In DNA, the CDR3 is TGTGCCAGCACGCGCGGGGGGCCCTACGAGCAGTACTTC. Translating gives CASTRGGPYEQYF.

This clonotype was counted only a few times. J is TRBJ1-6 and V is TRBV12-3 or TRBV12-4, with a possible D match to TRBD1 (5 bases). The CDR3 is made up of 18 amino acids. V was pared by 5 bases and J by 6 bases, with 23 bases between. The CDR3 nucleotides read TGTGCCAGCAGTCCCTCCGAAAGACAGTTACAGTTTAATTCACCCCTCCACTTT. Its protein product is CASSPSERQLQFNSPLHF.

This clonotype has only a few counts. The chain employs TRBV6-2 or TRBV6-3 and TRBJ2-1; 8 bases agree with TRBD2. The CDR3 contains 15 residues. The V gene end was trimmed by 4 bases and the J gene end by 9 bases; junction bases not matched to a gene: 11. The germline V gene has CDR1 MNHEY and CDR2 SVGEGT. The CDR3 DNA sequence: TGTGCCAGCAGTTCCCCAAACGGGAGGGCCGGTGAGCAGTTCTTC. This sequence encodes CASSSPNGRAGEQFF.

This clonotype occurred a few times. The chain couples TRBV19 to TRBJ2-1; no reliable D call. This CDR3 contains 15 residues. CDR1 LNHDA and CDR2 SQIVND come from the germline V gene (reference sequence). The V gene lost 7 bases and the J gene lost 5 bases, with 18 bases spanning the gap. The CDR3 loop is CASKDSLLRNNEQFF. CDR3 nucleotide sequence: TGTGCCAGTAAAGACTCTCTACTAAGAAACAATGAGCAGTTCTTC.

This clonotype was seen more than once but under ten times. The chain combines TRBV6-2 or TRBV6-3 with TRBJ2-3; D is uncertain. Germline assignment: CDR1 MNHEY and CDR2 SVGEGT. Trimming removed 3 bases at V and 3 bases at J, with 10 bases between. This CDR3 is 14 amino acids long. CDR3 sequence: CASSYISGTDTQYF. DNA of the CDR3: TGTGCCAGCAGTTATATAAGTGGAACAGATACGCAGTATTTT.

In its sample, this clonotype was seen many times. The rearrangement links TRBV6-2 or TRBV6-3 to TRBJ2-1; 7 bases agree with TRBD1. CDR3 size: 15 residues. V gave up 6 bases and J gave up 4 bases; unmatched junction bases: 9. Germline values: CDR1 MNHEY, CDR2 SVGEGT. CDR3 in amino acids: CASSPIGGSYNEQFF. CDR3 nucleotides: TGTGCCAGCAGCCCCATAGGGGGCAGTTACAATGAGCAGTTCTTC.

V is TRBV29-1 and J is TRBJ2-7, with 7 nucleotides matching TRBD1. This CDR3 spans 16 amino acids. V was pared by 3 bases and J by 5 bases, with 16 bases of the junction left unmatched. Germline V gives CDR1 SQVTM, CDR2 ANQGSEA. DNA of the CDR3: TGCAGCGTTGATGGGTTTGTAGAGGGGGCGCGCGACGAGCAGTACTTC. The encoded protein is CSVDGFVEGARDEQYF.

This rearrangement joins TRBV28 to TRBJ2-2; TRBD2 aligns across 8 bases. The ends lost 5 bases at V and 6 bases at J; junction bases unmatched: 5. The germline V gene encodes CDR1 MDHEN and CDR2 SYDVKM. CDR3 length: 14 amino acids. Here the CDR3 reads CASSIVLAAGELFF. The CDR3 nucleotides read TGTGCCAGCAGTATAGTACTAGCGGCCGGGGAGCTGTTTTTT.

This chain uses TRBV4-2 with TRBJ2-5, with 9 bases that match TRBD2. This CDR3 region has 14 residues. Per germline, CDR1 LGHNA and CDR2 YNFKEQ. V was clipped by 3 bases and J by 7 bases; unmatched bases: 6. CDR3 coding DNA: TGTGCCAGCAGCCAGAGCGGGGGGACGACGACCCAGTACTTC. Translating it yields CASSQSGGTTTQYF.

This clonotype showed up just a few times. This rearrangement joins TRBV9 to TRBJ2-2, with D unresolved. The ends were cut back, 3 bases at V and 3 bases at J, with 3 bases in the middle. CDR3 length equals 12 residues. Germline loops: CDR1 SGDLS, CDR2 YYNGEE. CDR3 region: CASSEDTGELFF. The CDR3, as DNA: TGTGCCAGCAGCGAAGACACCGGGGAGCTGTTTTTT.

In its sample, this clonotype was seen a few times. The rearrangement joins TRBV14 to TRBJ2-5; D possibly uses TRBD1 or TRBD2 (6 bases each). Germline CDR1 SGHDN, CDR2 FVKESK. The V and J ends lost 3 bases and 3 bases respectively, with 23 bases between them. The CDR3 extends over 18 amino acids. CDR3 in DNA: TGTGCCAGCAGCCAGAGAGCCCCAGTGGGGGGCCCCAAAGAGACCCAGTACTTC. Protein: CASSQRAPVGGPKETQYF.

This clonotype was seen repeatedly, ten times or more. The CDR3 sequence is CASSLAGWSYEQYF. The CDR3 bases are TGTGCCAGCAGCTTAGCGGGGTGGTCCTACGAGCAGTACTTC. The chain recombines TRBV7-2 with TRBJ2-7; unclear D gene. Looked up from germline, CDR1 is SGHTA and CDR2 is FQGNSA. V dropped 0 bases and J dropped 1 base, with 7 bases sitting between them. The CDR3 is 14 residues long.

The chain has TRBV28 and TRBJ2-7; 7 nucleotides align to TRBD1. V shed 6 bases and J 0 bases; nucleotides not matched to a gene: 17. CDR3 length equals 18 residues. CDR1 is MDHEN and CDR2 is SYDVKM in the germline V gene. The CDR3 here is CASSDRTGGWVVSYEQYF. Here the CDR3 DNA reads TGTGCCAGCAGCGATAGGACAGGAGGCTGGGTCGTCTCCTACGAGCAGTACTTC.

This chain links TRBV7-6 with TRBJ2-1; D is undetermined. Germline V gene sequence: CDR1 SGHVS, CDR2 FNYEAQ. The CDR3 spans 15 residues. V lost 5 bases to trimming and J lost 0 bases, with 11 bases between them. The CDR3 sequence: CASSRTLSSYNEQFF. DNA of the CDR3: TGTGCCAGCAGCCGGACGCTTAGCTCCTACAATGAGCAGTTCTTC.

This clonotype has just a few counts. This rearrangement joins TRBV5-1 to TRBJ2-3; TRBD2 might be the D (7 bases). Germline CDR1 is SGHRS and CDR2 is YFSETQ. This CDR3 is built from 15 residues. V gave up 2 bases and J gave up 5 bases, with 15 bases separating them. CDR3 protein: CASSFGGPPVDTQYF. The CDR3 DNA follows: TGCGCCAGCAGCTTCGGGGGGCCCCCGGTAGATACGCAGTATTTT. Supplemented by reference TRBV5-1 and TRBJ2-3, the full variable domain reads KAGVTQTPRYLIKTRGQQVTLSCSPISGHRSVSWYQQTPGQGLQFLFEYFSETQRNKGNFPGRFSGRQFSNSRSEMNVSTLELGDSALYLCASSFGGPPVDTQYFGPGTRLTVL.

The gene calls are TRBV6-2 or TRBV6-3 and TRBJ2-5; no firm D call. Germline CDR1 and CDR2: MNHEY and SVGEGT. The CDR3 length is 15 residues. V dropped 6 bases and J dropped 0 bases, with 14 bases sitting between them. The CDR3 protein is CASRHPVEYQETQYF. The CDR3 DNA sequence: TGTGCCAGCAGACACCCGGTAGAGTACCAAGAGACCCAGTACTTC.

The CDR3 region is CASSPGGRRYEQYF. CDR3 bases: TGTGCCAGCAGCCCCGGTGGACGCAGGTACGAGCAGTACTTC. The chain joins TRBV5-4 to TRBJ2-7; D is ambiguous. Germline V lookup: CDR1 SGHNT, CDR2 YYREEE (reference sequence). The V end was cut by 4 bases, the J end by 4 bases, with 15 bases between. CDR3 length: 14 residues.